One sample yielded the 23 T cell receptor beta chains listed below, sequenced in a study of cytomegalovirus exposure and HLA in healthy donors (TCRdb year 2017). The library came from the immunoSEQ multiplex PCR assay. The multiplex PCR relied on a mix of 60 forward primers for TCR Vbeta segments and 13 reverse primers for TCR Jbeta segments. What TCRdb holds here is the immuneACCESS table cut down to in-frame rearrangements. Part of the clones is not present; checked against another copy, under half of the missing clones reflect an unresolved V gene, and the others are unexplained. The sample profile shows approximately 240,000 clones; approximately 84% of them were found once. Of the sample, 0.58% falls within the top ten clones. Sequencing was carried out using PBMCs. These receptors were taken from a woman in her thirties or forties in good health and CMV-seronegative.

V usage is TRBV6-4 and J usage is TRBJ2-7; 11 bases are shared with TRBD2. This CDR3 contains 17 residues. J gave up 0 bases and V 10 bases, and 14 bases lay outside the gene matches. Germline CDR1 MRHNA, CDR2 SNTAGT. CDR3 coding DNA: TGTGCCAATTTGGGGGGGACTAGCGGAGCGAGCTCCTACGAGCAGTACTTC. Its translation is CANLGGTSGASSYEQYF.

The V gene is TRBV7-9, the J gene TRBJ1-1, with D unresolved. Trimming left V 3 bases short and J 0 bases short, with 11 bases between. This CDR3 has 15 amino acids. Germline CDR1 is SEHNR and CDR2 is FQNEAQ (reference sequence). The CDR3 DNA is TGTGCCAGCAGCTTCGCAGGTAACATGAACACTGAAGCTTTCTTT. As protein: CASSFAGNMNTEAFF.

A single count supports this clone. The chain uses TRBV7-2 and TRBJ2-3, with D tentatively TRBD2 (6 bases). Between the trimmed V and J ends, which lost 4 bases and 1 base, there was a span of 6 bases. Germline V lookup: CDR1 SGHTA, CDR2 FQGNSA. This CDR3 comprises 13 residues. Here the CDR3 reads CASSWGGTDTQYF. The CDR3, as DNA: TGTGCCAGCAGCTGGGGGGGCACAGATACGCAGTATTTT.

The J gene is TRBJ2-1, the V gene TRBV9; a weak D match, TRBD1 (5 bases). CDR3 length: 15 amino acids. V gave up 0 bases and J gave up 3 bases, with 10 bases separating them. Per the germline V gene, CDR1 is SGDLS and CDR2 is YYNGEE. CDR3 loop: CASSVEGRVYNEQFF. As DNA, the CDR3 is TGTGCCAGCAGCGTAGAGGGCAGGGTCTACAATGAGCAGTTCTTC.

The V gene is TRBV2, the J gene TRBJ2-1, with 10 bases identical to TRBD2. Germline CDR1 SNHLY, CDR2 FYNNEI. Trimming removed 2 bases from V and 8 bases from J; junction bases left unmatched: 9. The CDR3 is made up of 16 amino acids. For the CDR3, the DNA is TGTGCCAGCAGTGAAAGGGTAGCGGGGGGTCTCGATGAGCAGTTCTTC. This encodes CASSERVAGGLDEQFF.

V usage is TRBV19 and J usage is TRBJ2-2; D is unclear. CDR1 is LNHDA, CDR2 SQIVND, per germline (reference sequence). This CDR3 spans 12 amino acids. V lost 7 bases and J lost 6, with 9 bases in between. CDR3 bases: TGTGCCAGTAAGCCCCTCGCCGGGGAGCTGTTTTTT. Amino acid sequence: CASKPLAGELFF.

This chain joins TRBV6-5 and TRBJ2-1; TRBD1 aligns across 9 bases. Trimming at V came to 2 bases and at J to 4 bases, leaving 6 bases not matched to a gene. Germline loops: CDR1 MNHEY, CDR2 SVGAGI. This CDR3 comprises 16 residues. CDR3 residues: CASSYPGTGPYNEQFF. The CDR3 DNA sequence: TGTGCCAGCAGTTACCCTGGGACAGGGCCTTACAATGAGCAGTTCTTC.

The J gene is TRBJ2-7, the V gene TRBV28, with TRBD1 identical over 7 bases. V gave up 5 bases and J gave up 0 bases; unmatched junction bases: 4. The CDR3 consists of 14 residues. CDR1 MDHEN and CDR2 SYDVKM come from the germline V gene. The CDR3 loop reads CASSQTGFSYEQYF. The CDR3 nucleotides read TGTGCCAGCAGTCAGACAGGGTTCTCCTACGAGCAGTACTTC.

This chain uses TRBV12-5 with TRBJ1-1; D remains ambiguous. Trimming stripped 3 bases from V and 1 base from J, with 6 bases between. There are 13 residues in the CDR3. CDR1 is LGHNT, CDR2 FRNRAP, per germline. The CDR3: CASGLEQNTEAFF. The CDR3 bases are TGTGCTAGTGGTTTAGAACAGAACACTGAAGCTTTCTTT.

The V call is TRBV5-1, the J call TRBJ1-1, with 10 bases aligning to TRBD1. V dropped 0 bases and J dropped 1; count of bases not matched to a gene: 3. This CDR3 spans 16 amino acids. CDR1 and CDR2 (germline): SGHRS, YFSETQ. CDR3 region: CASSLGDRGRNTEAFF. The CDR3 DNA sequence: TGCGCCAGCAGCTTGGGGGACAGGGGAAGGAACACTGAAGCTTTCTTT.

The chain links TRBV4-2 to TRBJ2-5; D is unclear. Germline V gene lookup returns CDR1 LGHNA and CDR2 YNFKEQ. The V end was cut by 1 base, the J end by 3 bases, with 6 bases between. This CDR3 has 13 residues. CDR3 region: CASSQVSEETQYF. The DNA for the CDR3 is TGTGCCAGCAGCCAAGTTTCAGAAGAGACCCAGTACTTC.

The CDR3 region has the DNA TGTGCCAGCAGCGTAGTTGGCGGGGTTAGCACAGATACGCAGTATTTT. Translating gives CASSVVGGVSTDTQYF. The J gene is TRBJ2-3, the V gene TRBV9; the D gene is possibly TRBD2 (6 bases). Trimming stripped 0 bases from V and 0 bases from J, with 11 bases between. The CDR3 is made up of 16 amino acids. Germline CDR1 SGDLS, CDR2 YYNGEE.

Regarding this clone: Within the sample, other DNA sequences also encode this same CDR3. The chain uses TRBV20-1 and TRBJ1-2, with D maybe TRBD1 (5 bases). Germline V lookup: CDR1 DFQATT, CDR2 SNEGSKA (reference sequence). The CDR3 runs to 11 residues. As DNA, the CDR3 is TGCAGGGGCCAGGGTGTCTATGGCTACACCTTC. It translates to CRGQGVYGYTF.

This clone was recorded once. The genes are TRBV9 and TRBJ1-2, with D unclear. CDR3 size: 14 residues. Germline V gene lookup returns CDR1 SGDLS and CDR2 YYNGEE. V dropped 0 bases and J dropped 6 bases, with 12 bases sitting between them. The CDR3 is CASSVGGGFHGYTF. CDR3 in DNA: TGTGCCAGCAGCGTAGGAGGTGGCTTCCATGGCTACACCTTC.

The chain combines TRBV5-4 with TRBJ1-6; TRBD1 aligns across 7 bases. Losses at the gene ends were 2 bases for V and 10 bases for J; bases not matched to a gene: 6. The germline CDR1 and CDR2 sequences are SGHNT and YYREEE (reference sequence). This CDR3 spans 14 amino acids. Here the CDR3 DNA reads TGTGCCAGCAGCTTTGACAGGGAGGTCTCACCCCTCCACTTT. This gives the protein CASSFDREVSPLHF. Full variable domain (outside the CDR3, taken from reference TRBV5-4 and TRBJ1-6): ETGVTQSPTHLIKTRGQQVTLRCSSQSGHNTVSWYQQALGQGPQFIFQYYREEENGRGNFPPRFSGLQFPNYSSELNVNALELDDSALYLCASSFDREVSPLHFGNGTRLTVT.

V usage is TRBV2 and J usage is TRBJ2-3, with 10 bases lining up with TRBD2. Germline CDR1 and CDR2: SNHLY and FYNNEI. The V segment lost 4 bases and the J segment 4 bases; nucleotides outside the gene matches: 5. The CDR3 consists of 15 residues. The DNA for the CDR3 is TGTGCCAGCAGTGTATTAGCGGGGGGTCCAGATACGCAGTATTTT. Translating gives CASSVLAGGPDTQYF.

This clone was observed a single time. The chain combines TRBV7-2 with TRBJ2-3, with a possible D match to TRBD2 (6 bases). CDR1 is SGHTA and CDR2 is FQGNSA in the germline V gene. CDR3 length: 15 residues. The V gene lost 2 bases and the J gene lost 2 bases, with 11 bases spanning the gap. The CDR3 is CASSLKLAITDTQYF. CDR3 coding DNA: TGTGCCAGCAGCTTAAAGCTAGCGATCACAGATACGCAGTATTTT.

This chain links TRBV6-5 with TRBJ1-4; the match to TRBD1 covers 9 bases. The CDR3 consists of 13 residues. V shed 6 bases and J 7 bases; nucleotides not matched to a gene: 3. Looked up from germline, CDR1 is MNHEY and CDR2 is SVGAGI. DNA of the CDR3: TGTGCCAGCAGCGGACAGGGGAGTGAAAAACTGTTTTTT. Its protein product is CASSGQGSEKLFF.

The V gene is TRBV10-1, the J gene TRBJ2-7; a weak D match, TRBD1 (6 bases). CDR1 is WNHNN and CDR2 is SYGVQD in the germline V gene (reference sequence). The CDR3 sequence is 14 residues long. Trimming stripped 7 bases from V and 8 bases from J, with 21 bases between. The CDR3 sequence: CASIPLGRGVKQYF. DNA for the CDR3: TGCGCCAGCATCCCTCTGGGCAGGGGAGTTAAGCAGTACTTC.

The chain joins TRBV9 to TRBJ1-4; 10 nucleotides agree with TRBD1. This CDR3 is 15 amino acids long. After removal of 4 bases from V and 10 bases from J, the junction contained 10 bases not matched to a gene. Germline V gene sequence: CDR1 SGDLS, CDR2 YYNGEE. The CDR3 region is CASSSSERTGGKLFF. In nucleotides, the CDR3 is TGTGCCAGCAGCTCATCGGAACGGACAGGGGGAAAACTGTTTTTT. Full variable domain (missing parts from reference TRBV9 and TRBJ1-4): DSGVTQTPKHLITATGQRVTLRCSPRSGDLSVYWYQQSLDQGLQFLIQYYNGEERAKGNILERFSAQQFPDLHSELNLSSLELGDSALYFCASSSSERTGGKLFFGSGTQLSVL.

This rearrangement joins TRBV9 to TRBJ2-2, with D possibly being TRBD2 (6 bases). Trimming took 6 bases from V and 2 from J, leaving 11 bases between them. Germline-derived CDR1 and CDR2 are SGDLS and YYNGEE. The CDR3 is 14 residues long. CDR3 protein: CASTEGINTGELFF. The DNA of the CDR3 is TGTGCCAGCACGGAGGGGATAAACACCGGGGAGCTGTTTTTT.

The chain employs TRBV2 and TRBJ2-3; D unresolved. The CDR3 totals 14 residues. V was cut by 2 bases and J by 5 bases, with 11 bases left in between. Germline CDR1 is SNHLY and CDR2 is FYNNEI. CDR3 DNA: TGTGCCAGCAGTGAACGCCAGGCCGAAGATACGCAGTATTTT. Residues: CASSERQAEDTQYF.

J is TRBJ2-1 and V is TRBV9; 11 nucleotides line up with TRBD1. CDR1 and CDR2 (germline): SGDLS, YYNGEE. The V and J ends lost 6 bases and 5 bases, in that order; junction bases with no gene match: 4. CDR3 length: 14 amino acids. The CDR3: CASMLGQGDNEQFF. The DNA for the CDR3 is TGTGCCAGCATGCTGGGACAGGGGGACAATGAGCAGTTCTTC.